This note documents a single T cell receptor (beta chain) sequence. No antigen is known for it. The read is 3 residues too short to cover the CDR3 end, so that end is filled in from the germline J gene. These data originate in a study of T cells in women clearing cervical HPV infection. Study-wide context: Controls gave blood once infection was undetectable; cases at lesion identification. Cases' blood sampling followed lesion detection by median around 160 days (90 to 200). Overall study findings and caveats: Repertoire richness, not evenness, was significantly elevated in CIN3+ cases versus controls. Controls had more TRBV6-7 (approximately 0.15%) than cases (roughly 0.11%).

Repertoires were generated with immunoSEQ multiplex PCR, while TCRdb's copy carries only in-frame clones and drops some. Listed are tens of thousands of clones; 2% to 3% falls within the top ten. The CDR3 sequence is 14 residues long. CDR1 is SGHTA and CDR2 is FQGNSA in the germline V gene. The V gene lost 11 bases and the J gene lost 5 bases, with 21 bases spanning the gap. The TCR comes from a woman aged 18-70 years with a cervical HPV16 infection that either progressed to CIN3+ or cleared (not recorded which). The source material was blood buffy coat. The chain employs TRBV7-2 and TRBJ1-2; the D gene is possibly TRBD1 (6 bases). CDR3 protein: CAGTEDGRGYGYTF. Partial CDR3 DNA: TGTGCCGGCACCGAAGACGGAAGGGGGTATGGC.